This TCR beta chain stems from a study of blood T cell repertoires in COVID-19 (dated by TCRdb to 2020 to 2021). At the level of the whole study: The collaborator samples originated in the United States, Italy and Spain and spanned the acute and convalescent phases of COVID-19. The prospective study material was composed of cDNA or gDNA derived from T cells, B-cell-depleted T cells, or PBMCs. Samples were obtained from the ongoing ImmuneRACE study (first 160 participants) and from over 1,000 subjects provided by 6 global collaborators. Where available, HLA class I and class II types were taken from metadata supplied by the sample provider and were not determined by assay-based typing. Deeply sampled blood TCRbeta repertoires from subjects exposed to, actively infected with, or recovered from COVID-19 were included in the dataset. The repertoires were released in a freely available public database meant as a resource for research on the immune response to SARS-CoV-2. The sample metadata nearly always contained a de-identified subject ID, COVID-19 status, age in years and sex. The research as a whole found: How much clinical and demographic metadata was included differed by source and by participant, and the metadata was provided uncurated.

Collaborating institutions collected whole blood in K2EDTA tubes following their own protocols. For TCRbeta analysis, collaborator samples were shipped as frozen whole blood, as isolated PBMCs, or as DNA extracted from either sample type. Regarding this clone: No antigen is known for it. The record has no base qualities; no much larger clone is one base away.

TCRbeta CDR3 regions were amplified from genomic DNA by means of the immunoSEQ Assay, a bias-controlled multiplex PCR. The paper's data handling went like this. Nucleated cell counts per sample were estimated from amplification of reference gene primers within the assay. To quantify the absolute abundance of each unique TCRbeta CDR3 rearrangement, sequence reads were collapsed and filtered. For each sample, productive Simpson clonality was calculated as the square root of Simpson's diversity index across productive rearrangements. Sourced from immuneACCESS, this table was stored by TCRdb with only in-frame sequences that have V and J called. A share of the clones is absent; for the studies checked, an unresolved V gene accounts for under half, and the remainder has no known explanation. V and J calls and clone size come straight from that table; D and trimming were deduced from the DNA. The sample includes some 47,000 clones, with around 85% observed a single time. The top ten hold around 2.9% of the sample.

The CDR3 measures 14 amino acids from cysteine to phenylalanine. Left in the record is the CDR3 DNA by itself, 42 bases read in frame from the first base. CDR1 and CDR2 (SGHAT, FQNNGV) derive from the germline V gene. V loses 1 base at its end and J loses 4 bases; junction bases beyond the gene matches: 3. The sequencing input was peripheral blood. The chain is assembled from TRBV11-2 and TRBJ2-5; TRBD2 aligns with 7 central bases. This sequence originates from an elderly woman with acute or convalescent COVID-19. CDR3 sequence: CASSLGPSGETQYF. The DNA sequence follows: TGTGCCAGCAGCTTAGGTCCTAGCGGAGAGACCCAGTACTTC.